The entry below describes one TCR beta chain. This sample is part of a study of blood T cell repertoires in COVID-19. The CDR3 covers 14 residues. The ends lost 3 bases at V and 3 bases at J; junction bases unmatched: 3. Germline loops: CDR1 SEHNR, CDR2 FQNEAQ (reference sequence). TCRdb's copy holds only in-frame clones and misses some; the assay was immunoSEQ multiplex PCR. The profile covers around 390,000 clones, with about 83% appearing a single time and 10% taken by the ten largest. Participant age was roughly 18 to 90 years, and participants resided in around 24 US areas. The specimen sequenced was PBMCs or T cells enriched from blood (not recorded which). The V gene is TRBV7-9, the J gene TRBJ1-2, with 8 bases lining up with TRBD1. This receptor was taken from a woman between 50 and 59 years old who had recovered from COVID-19. The CDR3 nucleotides are TGTGCCAGCAGCTTTATGGGACAGGACTATGGCTACACCTTC. Residues: CASSFMGQDYGYTF.